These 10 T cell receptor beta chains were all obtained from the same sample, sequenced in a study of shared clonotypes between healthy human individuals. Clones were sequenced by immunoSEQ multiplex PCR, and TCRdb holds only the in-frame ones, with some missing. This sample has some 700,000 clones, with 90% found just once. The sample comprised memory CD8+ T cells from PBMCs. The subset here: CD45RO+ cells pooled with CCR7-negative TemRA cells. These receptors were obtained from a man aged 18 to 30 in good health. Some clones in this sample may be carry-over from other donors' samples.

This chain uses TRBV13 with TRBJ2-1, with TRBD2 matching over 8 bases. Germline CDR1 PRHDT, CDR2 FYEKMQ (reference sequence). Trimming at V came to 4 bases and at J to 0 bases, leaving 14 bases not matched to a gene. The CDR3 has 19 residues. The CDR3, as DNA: TGTGCCAGCAGCTCCCGAGGGGGGACTAGGGCGAGCTCCTACAATGAGCAGTTCTTC. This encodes CASSSRGGTRASSYNEQFF.

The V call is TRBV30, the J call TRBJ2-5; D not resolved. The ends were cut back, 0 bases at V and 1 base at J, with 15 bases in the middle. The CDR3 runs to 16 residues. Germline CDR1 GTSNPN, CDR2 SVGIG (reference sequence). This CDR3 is CAWSVLAVRGQETQYF. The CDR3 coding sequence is TGTGCCTGGAGTGTACTGGCAGTGCGTGGCCAAGAGACCCAGTACTTC.

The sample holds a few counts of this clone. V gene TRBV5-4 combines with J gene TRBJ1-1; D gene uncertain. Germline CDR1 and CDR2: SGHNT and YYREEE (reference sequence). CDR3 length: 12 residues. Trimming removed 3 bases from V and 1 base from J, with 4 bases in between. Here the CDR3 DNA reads TGTGCCAGCAGCTGGGAGAACACTGAAGCTTTCTTT. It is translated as CASSWENTEAFF.

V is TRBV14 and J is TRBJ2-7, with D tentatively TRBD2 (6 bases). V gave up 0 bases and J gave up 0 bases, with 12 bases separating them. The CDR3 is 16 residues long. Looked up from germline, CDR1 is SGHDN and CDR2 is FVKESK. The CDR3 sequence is CASSQDRGLASYEQYF. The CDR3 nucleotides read TGTGCCAGCAGCCAAGATAGGGGACTGGCCTCCTACGAGCAGTACTTC.

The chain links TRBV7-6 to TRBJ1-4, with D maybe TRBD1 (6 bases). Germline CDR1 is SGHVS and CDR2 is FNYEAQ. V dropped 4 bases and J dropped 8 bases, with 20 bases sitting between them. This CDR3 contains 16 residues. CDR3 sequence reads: CASSSKQGSLGEKLFF. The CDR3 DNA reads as TGTGCCAGCAGCTCTAAACAGGGAAGTTTAGGCGAAAAACTGTTTTTT.

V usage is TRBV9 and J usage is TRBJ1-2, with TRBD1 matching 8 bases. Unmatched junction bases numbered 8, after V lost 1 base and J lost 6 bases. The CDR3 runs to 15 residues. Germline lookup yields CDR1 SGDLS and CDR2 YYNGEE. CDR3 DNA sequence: TGTGCCAGCAGCGTACAGGGGGCGGGTAGGAATGGCTACACCTTC. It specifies CASSVQGAGRNGYTF.

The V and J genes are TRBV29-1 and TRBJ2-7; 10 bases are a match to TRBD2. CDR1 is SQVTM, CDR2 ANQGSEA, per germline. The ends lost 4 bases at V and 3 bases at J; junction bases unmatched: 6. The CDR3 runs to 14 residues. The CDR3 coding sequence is TGCAGCGTTGTCCTCCCTAGCGGGAGCTACGAGCAGTACTTC. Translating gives CSVVLPSGSYEQYF.

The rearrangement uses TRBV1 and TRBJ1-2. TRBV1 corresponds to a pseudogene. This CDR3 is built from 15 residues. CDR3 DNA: TGCACCAGCAGCCCCTCGGGGCAGGGAGGGAAAGGCTACACCTTC. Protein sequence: CTSSPSGQGGKGYTF.

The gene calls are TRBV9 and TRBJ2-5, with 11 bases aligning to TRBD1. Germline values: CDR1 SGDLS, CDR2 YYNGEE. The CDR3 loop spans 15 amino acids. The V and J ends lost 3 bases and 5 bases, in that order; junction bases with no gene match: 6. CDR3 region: CASSAGTGGAETQYF. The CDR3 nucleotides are TGTGCCAGCAGCGCCGGGACAGGGGGTGCGGAGACCCAGTACTTC.

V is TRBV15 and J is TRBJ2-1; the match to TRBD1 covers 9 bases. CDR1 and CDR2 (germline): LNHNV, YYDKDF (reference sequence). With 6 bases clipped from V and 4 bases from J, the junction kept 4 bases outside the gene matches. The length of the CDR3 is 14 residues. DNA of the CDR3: TGTGCCACCAGATCCGGGACAGGGTACAATGAGCAGTTCTTC. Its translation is CATRSGTGYNEQFF.